Below, one T cell receptor beta chain is given with its context. This clone was recorded only once. It has no known antigen specificity. No much larger clone is present one base from it, and per-base qualities are unavailable. From the cysteine through the phenylalanine, the CDR3 covers 17 amino acids. The DNA shown is the 51-base CDR3, in frame from base 1. V gives up 3 bases and J gives up 0 bases, and the segment between their germline ends measures 17 bases. From a lookup of the germline V gene, CDR1 and CDR2 are SGDLS and YYNGEE. The data originate from a study of T cell changes during pregnancy in multiple sclerosis (dated by TCRdb to the late 2010s). About the study as a whole: In women with multiple sclerosis, the researchers looked at how the T cell repertoire shifted as pregnancy progressed.

Receptors were amplified or captured by the immunoSEQ multiplex PCR assay. Sourced from immuneACCESS, this table was stored by TCRdb with only in-frame sequences that have V and J called. A share of the clones is absent; for the studies checked, an unresolved V gene accounts for under half, and the remainder has no known explanation. This sample is represented by around 72,000 clones; about nine tenths of them were singletons. Of the sample, about 0.7% is held by the ten largest clones. The receptor comes from a female donor in good health, enrolled as a control in a pregnancy study. The chain couples TRBV9 to TRBJ2-3, with TRBD1 tentatively as D gene (8 bases match). The source material was peripheral blood, sampled in the third trimester of pregnancy. At the DNA level, the sequence is TGTGCCAGCAGCGGAAGGGGGGGACAGGATAGCACAGATACGCAGTATTTT. Its translation is CASSGRGGQDSTDTQYF.